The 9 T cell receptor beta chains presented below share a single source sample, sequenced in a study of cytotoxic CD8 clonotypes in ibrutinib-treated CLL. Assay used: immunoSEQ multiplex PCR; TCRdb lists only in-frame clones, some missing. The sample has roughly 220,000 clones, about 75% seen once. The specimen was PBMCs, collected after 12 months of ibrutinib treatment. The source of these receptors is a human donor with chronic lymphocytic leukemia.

The CDR3 DNA sequence: TGTGCCAGCAGACCGGACAGGGGCGCTGGCTACACCTTC. Its translation is CASRPDRGAGYTF. The chain has TRBV6-4 and TRBJ1-2, with 9 nucleotides matching TRBD1. The CDR3 spans 13 residues. The germline V gene has CDR1 MRHNA and CDR2 SNTAGT. Trimming took 6 bases from V and 7 from J; bases not matched to a gene: 6.

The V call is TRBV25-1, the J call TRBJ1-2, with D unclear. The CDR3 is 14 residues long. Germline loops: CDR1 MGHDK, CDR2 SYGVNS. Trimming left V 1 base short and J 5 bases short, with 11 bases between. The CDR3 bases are TGTGCCAGCAGTGAATCGGGAGTCGGGTATGGCTACACCTTC. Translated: CASSESGVGYGYTF.

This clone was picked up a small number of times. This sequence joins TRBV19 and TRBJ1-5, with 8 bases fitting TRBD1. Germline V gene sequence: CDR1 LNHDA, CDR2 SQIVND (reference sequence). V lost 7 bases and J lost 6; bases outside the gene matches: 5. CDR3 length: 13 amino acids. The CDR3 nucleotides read TGTGCCAGTACCGGACAGGGTGGTCAGCCCCAGCATTTT. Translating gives CASTGQGGQPQHF.

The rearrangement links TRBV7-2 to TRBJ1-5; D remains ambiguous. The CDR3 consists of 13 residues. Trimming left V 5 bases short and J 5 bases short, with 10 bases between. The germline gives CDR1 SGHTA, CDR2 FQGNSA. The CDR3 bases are TGTGCCAGCAGCCTAGGGTGGGATCAGCCCCAGCATTTT. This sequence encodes CASSLGWDQPQHF. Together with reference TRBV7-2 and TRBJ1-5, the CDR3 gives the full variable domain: GAGVSQSPSNKVTEKGKDVELRCDPISGHTALYWYRQSLGQGLEFLIYFQGNSAPDKSGLPSDRFSAERTGGSVSTLTIQRTQQEDSAVYLCASSLGWDQPQHFGDGTRLSIL.

The CDR3 nucleotides are TGTGCCACCAGCAGAGGTGACAGGTGGGCTTTCTTT. Amino acid sequence: CATSRGDRWAFF. This chain links TRBV15 with TRBJ1-1; TRBD1 might be the D (6 bases). The V end lost 1 base, the J end lost 11 bases, and 11 bases lay between the germline ends. Germline V lookup: CDR1 LNHNV, CDR2 YYDKDF (reference sequence). The CDR3 runs to 12 residues.

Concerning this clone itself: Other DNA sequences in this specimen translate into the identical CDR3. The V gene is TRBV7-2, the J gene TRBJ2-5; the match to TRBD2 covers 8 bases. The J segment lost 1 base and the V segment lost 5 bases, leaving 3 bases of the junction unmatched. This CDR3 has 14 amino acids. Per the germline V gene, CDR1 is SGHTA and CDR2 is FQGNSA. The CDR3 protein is CASSLAGGQETQYF. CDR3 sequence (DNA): TGTGCCAGCAGCCTCGCGGGGGGCCAAGAGACCCAGTACTTC. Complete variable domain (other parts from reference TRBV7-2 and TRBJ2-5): GAGVSQSPSNKVTEKGKDVELRCDPISGHTALYWYRQSLGQGLEFLIYFQGNSAPDKSGLPSDRFSAERTGGSVSTLTIQRTQQEDSAVYLCASSLAGGQETQYFGPGTRLLVL.

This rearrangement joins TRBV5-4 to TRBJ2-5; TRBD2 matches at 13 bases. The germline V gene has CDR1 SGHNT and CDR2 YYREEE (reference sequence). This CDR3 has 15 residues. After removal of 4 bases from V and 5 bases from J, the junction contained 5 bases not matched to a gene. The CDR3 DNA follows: TGTGCCAGCAGCAGGACTAGCGGGAGTCAGGAGACCCAGTACTTC. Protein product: CASSRTSGSQETQYF. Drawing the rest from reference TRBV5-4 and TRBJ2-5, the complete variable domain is ETGVTQSPTHLIKTRGQQVTLRCSSQSGHNTVSWYQQALGQGPQFIFQYYREEENGRGNFPPRFSGLQFPNYSSELNVNALELDDSALYLCASSRTSGSQETQYFGPGTRLLVL.

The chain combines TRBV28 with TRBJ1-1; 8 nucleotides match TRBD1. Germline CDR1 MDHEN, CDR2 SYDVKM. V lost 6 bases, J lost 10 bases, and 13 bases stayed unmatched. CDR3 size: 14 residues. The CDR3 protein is CASRASRGHWAAFF. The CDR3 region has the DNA TGTGCCAGCAGAGCCTCCAGGGGGCATTGGGCAGCTTTCTTT. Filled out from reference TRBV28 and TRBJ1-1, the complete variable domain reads DVKVTQSSRYLVKRTGEKVFLECVQDMDHENMFWYRQDPGLGLRLIYFSYDVKMKEKGDIPEGYSVSREKKERFSLILESASTNQTSMYLCASRASRGHWAAFFGQGTRLTVV.

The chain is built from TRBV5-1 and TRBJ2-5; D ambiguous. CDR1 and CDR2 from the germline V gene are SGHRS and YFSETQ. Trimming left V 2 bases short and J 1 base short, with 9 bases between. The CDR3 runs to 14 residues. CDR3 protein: CASSLATLQETQYF. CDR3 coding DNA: TGCGCCAGCAGCTTAGCTACACTCCAAGAGACCCAGTACTTC.